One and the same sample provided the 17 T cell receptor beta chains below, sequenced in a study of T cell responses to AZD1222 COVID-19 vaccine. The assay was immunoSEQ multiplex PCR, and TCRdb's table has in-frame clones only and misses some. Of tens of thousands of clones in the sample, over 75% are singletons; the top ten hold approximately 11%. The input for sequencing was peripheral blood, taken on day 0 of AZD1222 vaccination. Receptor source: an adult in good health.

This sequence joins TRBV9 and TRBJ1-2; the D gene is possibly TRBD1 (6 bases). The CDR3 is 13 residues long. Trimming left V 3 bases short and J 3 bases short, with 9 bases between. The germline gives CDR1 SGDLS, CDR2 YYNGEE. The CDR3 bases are TGTGCCAGCAGCGAAGGGGGGGACTATGGCTACACCTTC. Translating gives CASSEGGDYGYTF.

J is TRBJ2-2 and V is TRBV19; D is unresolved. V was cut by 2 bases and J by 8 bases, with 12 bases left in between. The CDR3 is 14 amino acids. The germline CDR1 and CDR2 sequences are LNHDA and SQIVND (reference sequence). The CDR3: CASSISGVRGELFF. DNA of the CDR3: TGTGCCAGTAGTATAAGTGGGGTGCGAGGGGAGCTGTTTTTT.

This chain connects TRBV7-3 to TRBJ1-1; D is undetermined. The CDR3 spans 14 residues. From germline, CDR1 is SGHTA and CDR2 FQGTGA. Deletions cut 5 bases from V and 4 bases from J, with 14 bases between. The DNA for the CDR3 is TGTGCCAGCAGCCAAGGGTTGAGAAGCACTGAAGCTTTCTTT. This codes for CASSQGLRSTEAFF. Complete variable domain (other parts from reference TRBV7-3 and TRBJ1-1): GAGVSQTPSNKVTEKGKYVELRCDPISGHTALYWYRQSLGQGPEFLIYFQGTGAADDSGLPNDRFFAVRPEGSVSTLKIQRTERGDSAVYLCASSQGLRSTEAFFGQGTRLTVV.

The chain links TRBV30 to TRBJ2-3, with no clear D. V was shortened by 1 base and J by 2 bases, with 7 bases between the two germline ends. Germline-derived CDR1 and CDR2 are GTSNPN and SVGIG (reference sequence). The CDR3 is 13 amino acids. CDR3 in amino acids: CAWSGGFTDTQYF. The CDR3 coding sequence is TGTGCCTGGAGTGGGGGATTCACAGATACGCAGTATTTT.

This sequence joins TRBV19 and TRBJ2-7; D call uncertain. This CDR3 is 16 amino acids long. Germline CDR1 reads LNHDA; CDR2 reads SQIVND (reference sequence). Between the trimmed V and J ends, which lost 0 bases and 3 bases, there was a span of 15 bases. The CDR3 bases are TGTGCCAGTAGTATAGATCGGCACAAAGCCCTCTACGAGCAGTACTTC. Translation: CASSIDRHKALYEQYF.

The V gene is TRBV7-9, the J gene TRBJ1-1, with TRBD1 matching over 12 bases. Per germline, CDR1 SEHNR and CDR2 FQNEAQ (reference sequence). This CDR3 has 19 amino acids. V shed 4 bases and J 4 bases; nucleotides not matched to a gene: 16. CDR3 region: CASSSRDGTGGSRGTEAFF. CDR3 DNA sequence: TGTGCCAGCAGCTCAAGAGACGGGACAGGGGGCAGTCGGGGCACTGAAGCTTTCTTT.

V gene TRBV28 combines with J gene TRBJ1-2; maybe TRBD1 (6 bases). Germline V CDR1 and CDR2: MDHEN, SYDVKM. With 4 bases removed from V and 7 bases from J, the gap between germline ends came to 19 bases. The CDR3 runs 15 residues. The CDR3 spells CASSSGSGVFGGYTF. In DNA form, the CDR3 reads TGTGCCAGCAGTTCCGGCTCAGGGGTGTTTGGTGGCTACACCTTC.

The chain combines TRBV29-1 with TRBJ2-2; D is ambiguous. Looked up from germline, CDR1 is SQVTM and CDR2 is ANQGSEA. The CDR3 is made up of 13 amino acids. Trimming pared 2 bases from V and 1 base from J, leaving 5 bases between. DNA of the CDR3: TGCAGCGTTGAACCCGGGAACACCGGGGAGCTGTTTTTT. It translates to CSVEPGNTGELFF.

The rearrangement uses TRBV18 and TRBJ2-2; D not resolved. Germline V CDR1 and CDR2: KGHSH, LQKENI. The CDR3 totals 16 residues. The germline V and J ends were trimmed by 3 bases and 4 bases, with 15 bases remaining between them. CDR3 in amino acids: CASSPRLESSTGELFF. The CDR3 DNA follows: TGTGCCAGCTCACCCCGACTCGAAAGCAGCACCGGGGAGCTGTTTTTT.

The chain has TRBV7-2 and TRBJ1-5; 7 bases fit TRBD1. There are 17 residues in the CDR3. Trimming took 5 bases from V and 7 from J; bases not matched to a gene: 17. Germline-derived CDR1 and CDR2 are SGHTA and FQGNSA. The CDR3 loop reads CASSQGGAGGEGQPQHF. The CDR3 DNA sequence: TGTGCCAGCAGCCAGGGGGGGGCAGGTGGGGAAGGCCAGCCCCAGCATTTT.

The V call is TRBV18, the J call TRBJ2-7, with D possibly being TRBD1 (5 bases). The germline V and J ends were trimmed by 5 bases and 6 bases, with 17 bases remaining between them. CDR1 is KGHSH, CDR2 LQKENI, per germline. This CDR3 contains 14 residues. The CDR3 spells CASSAVSQGLEQYV. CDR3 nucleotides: TGTGCCAGCTCAGCCGTTTCTCAGGGCCTCGAGCAGTACGTC.

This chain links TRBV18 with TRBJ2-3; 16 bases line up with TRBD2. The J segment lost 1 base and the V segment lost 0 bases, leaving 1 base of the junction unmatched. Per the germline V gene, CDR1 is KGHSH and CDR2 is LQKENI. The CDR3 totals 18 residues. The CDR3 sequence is CASSPPGLAGGRTDTQYF. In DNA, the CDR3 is TGTGCCAGCTCACCACCGGGACTAGCGGGAGGGCGCACAGATACGCAGTATTTT.

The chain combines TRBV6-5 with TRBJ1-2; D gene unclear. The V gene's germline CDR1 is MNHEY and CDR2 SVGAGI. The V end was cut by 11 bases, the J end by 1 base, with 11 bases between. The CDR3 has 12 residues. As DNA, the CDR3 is TGTGCCTCCGCCAGGAATAACTATGGCTACACCTTC. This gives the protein CASARNNYGYTF.

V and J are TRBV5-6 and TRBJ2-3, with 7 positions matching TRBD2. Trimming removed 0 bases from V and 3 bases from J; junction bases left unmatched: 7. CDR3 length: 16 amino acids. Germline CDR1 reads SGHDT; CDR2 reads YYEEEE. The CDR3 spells CASSLVAGVLTDTQYF. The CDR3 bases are TGTGCCAGCAGCTTGGTGGCGGGAGTTTTAACAGATACGCAGTATTTT.

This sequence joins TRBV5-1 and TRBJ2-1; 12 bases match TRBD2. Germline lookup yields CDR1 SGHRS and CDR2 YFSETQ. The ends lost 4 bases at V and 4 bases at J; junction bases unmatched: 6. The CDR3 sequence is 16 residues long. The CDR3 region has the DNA TGCGCCAGCAGCCCGTCGCTAGCGGGAGGGTACAATGAGCAGTTCTTC. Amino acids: CASSPSLAGGYNEQFF.

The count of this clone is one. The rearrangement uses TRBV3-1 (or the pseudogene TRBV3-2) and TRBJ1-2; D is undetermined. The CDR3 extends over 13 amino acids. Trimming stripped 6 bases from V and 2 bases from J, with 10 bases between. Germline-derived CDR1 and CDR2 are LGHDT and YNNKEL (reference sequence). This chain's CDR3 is CASSPDRNYGYTF. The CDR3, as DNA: TGTGCCAGCAGTCCCGACCGCAACTATGGCTACACCTTC.

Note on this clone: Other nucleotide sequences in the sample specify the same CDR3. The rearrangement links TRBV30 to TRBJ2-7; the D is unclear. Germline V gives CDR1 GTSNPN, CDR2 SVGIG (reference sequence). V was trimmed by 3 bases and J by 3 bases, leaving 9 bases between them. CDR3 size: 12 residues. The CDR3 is CAWSLADYEQYF. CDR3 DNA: TGTGCCTGGAGCCTGGCTGACTACGAGCAGTACTTC.